The 14 T cell receptor beta chains below come from one sample, sequenced in a study of T cell repertoires in aging, cancer and after chemotherapy. Peripheral blood genomic DNA, not sorted cells or RNA, was the template. Multiplex touch-down PCR with TRB-A/B primers amplified rearranged V-D-J TRB sequences. TCRdb independently ran MiXCR on the multiplex PCR reads; one entry per CDR3 protein. The sample contains over 10,000 distinct CDR3 sequences, about 20% of which appear only once. Sequencing was performed on blood. The receptors were gathered from a human donor in good health.

The sample holds a few counts of this clonotype. The CDR3 DNA sequence: TGCAGTGCCCTAGGGTCACCCCAAGGCGCCGGGGAGCTGTTTTTT. Amino acid sequence: CSALGSPQGAGELFF. The chain recombines TRBV20-1 with TRBJ2-2; D not resolved. Germline V CDR1 and CDR2: DFQATT, SNEGSKA (reference sequence). The CDR3 has 15 residues. V was clipped by 6 bases and J by 6 bases, with 20 bases between them.

The chain recombines TRBV5-6 with TRBJ2-2; maybe TRBD2 (5 bases). From germline, CDR1 is SGHDT and CDR2 YYEEEE. V gave up 6 bases and J gave up 3 bases, with 12 bases separating them. The length of the CDR3 is 14 residues. The CDR3 region is CASNREGYTGELFF. As DNA, the CDR3 is TGTGCCAGCAACCGAGAGGGATACACCGGGGAGCTGTTTTTT.

The rearrangement joins TRBV27 to TRBJ2-3; no reliable D call. Trimming took 5 bases from V and 6 from J, leaving 15 bases between them. CDR1 and CDR2 from the germline V gene are MNHEY and SMNVEV (reference sequence). The CDR3 runs to 14 residues. CDR3 in DNA: TGTGCCAGCAGTCCCGCCCCAAACTTGGATACGCAGTATTTT. Encoded protein: CASSPAPNLDTQYF.

This clonotype was picked up many times. This chain joins TRBV6-5 and TRBJ2-3, with TRBD2 identical over 7 bases. The V gene's germline CDR1 is MNHEY and CDR2 SVGAGI. The junction had 7 bases not matched to a gene; V was cut back by 3 bases and J by 1 base. This CDR3 spans 16 amino acids. The CDR3 loop is CASSYTAGEGTDTQYF. For the CDR3, the DNA is TGTGCCAGCAGTTATACCGCGGGGGAAGGCACAGATACGCAGTATTTT.

This clonotype appeared many times. The chain is built from TRBV10-3 and TRBJ1-1, with D possibly TRBD1 on 5 matching bases. The CDR3 runs to 14 residues. V shed 6 bases and J shed 4 bases, with 15 bases lying between them. CDR1 ENHRY and CDR2 SYGVKD come from the germline V gene. The chain's CDR3 is CAIRGTEGFTEAFF. The CDR3 DNA reads as TGTGCCATCAGGGGTACTGAGGGGTTCACTGAAGCTTTCTTT.

This clonotype was observed many times. This chain links TRBV6-1 with TRBJ2-1; 8 bases are shared with TRBD1. The germline V gene encodes CDR1 MNHNS and CDR2 SASEGT. After removal of 4 bases from V and 2 bases from J, the junction contained 4 bases not matched to a gene. This CDR3 spans 15 amino acids. CDR3 DNA sequence: TGTGCCAGCAGTGTTGGACAGGGAGCCTACAATGAGCAGTTCTTC. It specifies CASSVGQGAYNEQFF.

This clonotype was seen many times. This sequence joins TRBV20-1 and TRBJ2-3, with 11 bases matching TRBD2. The J segment lost 0 bases and the V segment lost 5 bases, leaving 10 bases of the junction unmatched. The CDR3 length is 17 residues. Germline lookup yields CDR1 DFQATT and CDR2 SNEGSKA (reference sequence). The CDR3 here is CSASTPTSGGSTDTQYF. Written as DNA, the CDR3 is TGCAGTGCTTCCACCCCTACTAGCGGGGGTAGCACAGATACGCAGTATTTT.

This clonotype was recorded many times. The gene calls are TRBV5-5 and TRBJ1-2; D is uncertain. There are 13 residues in the CDR3. The V and J ends lost 1 base and 8 bases respectively, with 12 bases between them. Looked up from germline, CDR1 is SGHKS and CDR2 is YYEKEE (reference sequence). The CDR3 reads CASSLLEGIGYTF. Written as DNA, the CDR3 is TGTGCCAGCAGCTTGTTAGAGGGAATCGGCTACACCTTC.

By sample fraction, this clonotype is medium-sized (0.01 to 0.1%). The rearrangement links TRBV7-2 to TRBJ2-3; 7 bases are a match to TRBD2. V lost 1 base and J lost 7; bases outside the gene matches: 5. From germline, CDR1 is SGHTA and CDR2 FQGNSA. This CDR3 comprises 14 residues. The CDR3 protein is CASSLVPGGNTQYF. In nucleotides, the CDR3 is TGTGCCAGCAGCTTAGTACCCGGGGGGAATACGCAGTATTTT.

This clonotype was found a few times. The rearrangement uses TRBV5-1 and TRBJ1-2; 7 bases line up with TRBD1. The length of the CDR3 is 14 residues. Germline CDR1 is SGHRS and CDR2 is YFSETQ. After removal of 1 base from V and 3 bases from J, the junction contained 3 bases not matched to a gene. Here the CDR3 reads CASSLWQGDYGYTF. The CDR3 coding sequence is TGCGCCAGCAGCTTGTGGCAGGGGGACTATGGCTACACCTTC.

This clonotype is labeled medium-sized. J is TRBJ1-5 and V is TRBV15; the D gene is possibly TRBD1 (5 bases). Germline V gene sequence: CDR1 LNHNV, CDR2 YYDKDF (reference sequence). The germline V and J ends were trimmed by 5 bases and 7 bases, with 12 bases remaining between them. The CDR3 runs to 13 residues. The CDR3: CATSLRVLQPQHF. The CDR3 bases are TGTGCCACCAGCCTCAGGGTTCTCCAGCCCCAGCATTTT.

By sample fraction, this clonotype is medium-sized. This chain connects TRBV6-1 to TRBJ1-2, with TRBD1 matching 9 bases. J gave up 3 bases and V 11 bases, and 4 bases lay outside the gene matches. Germline CDR1 MNHNS, CDR2 SASEGT. The CDR3 spans 12 residues. This chain's CDR3 is CAGNRGHYGYTF. The CDR3 DNA reads TGTGCCGGCAACAGGGGGCACTATGGCTACACCTTC.

By frequency in the sample, this clonotype is medium-sized. The V and J genes are TRBV19 and TRBJ2-3; 8 bases map to TRBD1. This CDR3 comprises 14 residues. V was pared by 7 bases and J by 4 bases, with 7 bases of the junction left unmatched. Germline CDR1 and CDR2: LNHDA and SQIVND (reference sequence). Here the CDR3 reads CASNYRGYADTQYF. The CDR3 region has the DNA TGTGCCAGTAACTACAGGGGGTACGCAGATACGCAGTATTTT.

The J gene is TRBJ2-3, the V gene TRBV5-6; D possibly corresponds to TRBD2 (6 bases). V was trimmed by 4 bases and J by 4 bases, leaving 19 bases between them. This CDR3 has 16 amino acids. Germline CDR1 reads SGHDT; CDR2 reads YYEEEE. The DNA for the CDR3 is TGTGCCAGCAGCCTCCTCGTAAAGGGAGGATCAGATACGCAGTATTTT. Translating gives CASSLLVKGGSDTQYF. Drawing the rest from reference TRBV5-6 and TRBJ2-3, the complete variable domain is DAGVTQSPTHLIKTRGQQVTLRCSPKSGHDTVSWYQQALGQGPQFIFQYYEEEERQRGNFPDRFSGHQFPNYSSELNVNALLLGDSALYLCASSLLVKGGSDTQYFGPGTRLTVL.